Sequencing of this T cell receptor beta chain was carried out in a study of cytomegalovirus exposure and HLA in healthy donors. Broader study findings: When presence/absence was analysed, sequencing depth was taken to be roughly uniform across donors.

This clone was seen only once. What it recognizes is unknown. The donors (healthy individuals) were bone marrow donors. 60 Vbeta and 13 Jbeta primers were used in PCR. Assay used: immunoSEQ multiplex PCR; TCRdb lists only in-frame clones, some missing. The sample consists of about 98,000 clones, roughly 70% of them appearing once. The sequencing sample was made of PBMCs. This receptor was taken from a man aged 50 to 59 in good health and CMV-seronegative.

CDR3 amino acids: CASSYSFTEPDTQYF. The DNA of the CDR3 is TGTGCCAGCAGTTACTCTTTTACGGAGCCAGATACGCAGTATTTT. This sequence joins TRBV6-5 and TRBJ2-3; no definite D call. CDR1 MNHEY and CDR2 SVGAGI come from the germline V gene. The length of the CDR3 is 15 residues. V dropped 0 bases and J dropped 4 bases, with 11 bases sitting between them.